What follows are 26 T cell receptor beta chains derived from one specimen sequenced in a study of blood T cell repertoires in COVID-19. Data came from immunoSEQ multiplex PCR; TCRdb stores just in-frame clones and leaves some out. The sample includes 500,000 or so clones, about 85% of them seen just once. Source material: PBMCs or T cells enriched from blood (not recorded which). These receptors originate from a young woman who had recovered from COVID-19.

The J gene is TRBJ2-5, the V gene TRBV11-1; 8 nucleotides match TRBD2. The CDR3 covers 16 residues. Germline lookup yields CDR1 SGHAT and CDR2 FQDESV (reference sequence). V gave up 4 bases and J gave up 3 bases; unmatched junction bases: 10. Written as DNA, the CDR3 is TGTGCCAGCAGCTCCCCCGGGAGGGGTTCCAAAGAGACCCAGTACTTC. This translates into CASSSPGRGSKETQYF.

The genes are TRBV28 and TRBJ2-1; TRBD1 matches 7 bases. Losses at the gene ends were 3 bases for V and 4 bases for J; bases not matched to a gene: 6. The CDR3 contains 15 residues. Germline CDR1 is MDHEN and CDR2 is SYDVKM. This CDR3 is CASSFPMTGYNEQFF. For the CDR3, the DNA is TGTGCCAGCAGTTTTCCGATGACAGGGTACAATGAGCAGTTCTTC.

This clone was counted a few times. The gene calls are TRBV19 and TRBJ2-1, with TRBD2 matching 10 bases. The germline CDR1 and CDR2 sequences are LNHDA and SQIVND (reference sequence). The CDR3 spans 16 residues. The ends lost 4 bases at V and 7 bases at J; junction bases unmatched: 10. CDR3 DNA sequence: TGTGCCAGTAGTAATGTGGTAGCGGGGGGTAGTAATGAGCAGTTCTTC. It encodes CASSNVVAGGSNEQFF.

The chain recombines TRBV5-1 with TRBJ2-3, with a possible D match to TRBD2 (6 bases). Trimming took off 1 base at V and 3 bases at J, with 15 bases between the two ends. The CDR3 runs to 16 residues. The germline V gene encodes CDR1 SGHRS and CDR2 YFSETQ. The CDR3 sequence: CASSLLAGTQTDTQYF. DNA for the CDR3: TGCGCCAGCAGCTTGCTCGCGGGGACCCAGACAGATACGCAGTATTTT.

This sequence joins TRBV5-4 and TRBJ2-1; tentative D call: TRBD1 (5 bases). Germline V lookup: CDR1 SGHNT, CDR2 YYREEE (reference sequence). This CDR3 spans 13 amino acids. The ends were cut back, 1 base at V and 13 bases at J, with 15 bases in the middle. The CDR3 DNA reads TGTGCCAGCAGCTTGAGGGGCATAGCCGGCCAGTTCTTC. Encoded protein: CASSLRGIAGQFF.

V and J are TRBV30 and TRBJ2-7; possibly TRBD1 for D (6 bases). Germline V gene sequence: CDR1 GTSNPN, CDR2 SVGIG (reference sequence). The CDR3 contains 15 residues. V was pared by 3 bases and J by 0 bases, with 15 bases between. This CDR3 is CAWRRGRGSSYEQYF. CDR3 in DNA: TGTGCCTGGAGGCGCGGTAGGGGGTCCTCCTACGAGCAGTACTTC. Based on the CDR3 plus reference TRBV30 and TRBJ2-7, the full variable domain is SQTIHQWPATLVQPVGSPLSLECTVEGTSNPNLYWYRQAAGRGLQLLFYSVGIGQISSEVPQNLSASRPQDRQFILSSKKLLLSDSGFYLCAWRRGRGSSYEQYFGPGTRLTVT.

The gene calls are TRBV29-1 and TRBJ1-2, with 8 bases aligning to TRBD1. The CDR3 extends over 16 amino acids. Losses at the gene ends were 3 bases for V and 8 bases for J; bases not matched to a gene: 17. Germline V gives CDR1 SQVTM, CDR2 ANQGSEA. The CDR3 spells CSVDLDEGQGLIGYTF. The CDR3 DNA follows: TGCAGCGTTGACCTAGATGAAGGACAGGGCCTTATCGGCTACACCTTC.

The CDR3 DNA is TGTGCCAGCAGCCTGCCGAGAGATAATTCACCCCTCCACTTT. This codes for CASSLPRDNSPLHF. The chain recombines TRBV5-6 with TRBJ1-6; no reliable D call. V shed 4 bases and J shed 5 bases, with 10 bases lying between them. The CDR3 totals 14 residues. The germline V gene has CDR1 SGHDT and CDR2 YYEEEE. Supplemented by reference TRBV5-6 and TRBJ1-6, the full variable domain reads DAGVTQSPTHLIKTRGQQVTLRCSPKSGHDTVSWYQQALGQGPQFIFQYYEEEERQRGNFPDRFSGHQFPNYSSELNVNALLLGDSALYLCASSLPRDNSPLHFGNGTRLTVT.

This clone was seen once. The chain uses TRBV6-5 and TRBJ1-5, with D maybe TRBD1 (6 bases). V lost 6 bases to trimming and J lost 4 bases, with 13 bases between them. Looked up from germline, CDR1 is MNHEY and CDR2 is SVGAGI. The CDR3 consists of 14 residues. The CDR3 is CASSQATGNQPQHF. DNA of the CDR3: TGTGCCAGCAGCCAAGCAACAGGGAATCAGCCCCAGCATTTT.

This clone came up once. V usage is TRBV10-3 and J usage is TRBJ1-1, with D possibly matching TRBD1 (5 bases). The V end lost 6 bases, the J end lost 6 bases, and 14 bases lay between the germline ends. The CDR3 is 13 amino acids. Per germline, CDR1 ENHRY and CDR2 SYGVKD. The CDR3 reads CAISPWGRAEAFF. The CDR3 coding sequence is TGTGCCATCAGCCCATGGGGGAGGGCTGAAGCTTTCTTT.

The rearrangement joins TRBV4-2 to TRBJ2-1, with 9 bases that match TRBD2. With V trimmed by 0 bases and J by 7 bases, 13 bases remained unmatched. CDR3 length: 18 residues. The germline CDR1 and CDR2 sequences are LGHNA and YNFKEQ. In nucleotides, the CDR3 is TGTGCCAGCAGCCAAGATCTTAGCGGGGGAAGCTTGTTAAATGAGCAGTTCTTC. Amino acids: CASSQDLSGGSLLNEQFF.

This clone was detected once. J is TRBJ1-6 and V is TRBV19; unclear D gene. V gave up 7 bases and J gave up 0 bases, with 4 bases separating them. This CDR3 comprises 13 residues. CDR1 is LNHDA and CDR2 is SQIVND in the germline V gene (reference sequence). CDR3 coding DNA: TGTGCCAGTACAGACTCCTATAATTCACCCCTCCACTTT. Encoded protein: CASTDSYNSPLHF.

The CDR3 nucleotides read TGTGCCTGCCCCGGGACACGGCTTAATTCACCCCTCCACTTT. As protein: CACPGTRLNSPLHF. J is TRBJ1-6 and V is TRBV30; the D gene is possibly TRBD1 (6 bases). The V end was cut by 6 bases, the J end by 6 bases, with 15 bases between. Germline lookup yields CDR1 GTSNPN and CDR2 SVGIG (reference sequence). The CDR3 length is 14 residues. The full variable domain, in which reference TRBV30 and TRBJ1-6 provide the parts outside the CDR3, is SQTIHQWPATLVQPVGSPLSLECTVEGTSNPNLYWYRQAAGRGLQLLFYSVGIGQISSEVPQNLSASRPQDRQFILSSKKLLLSDSGFYLCACPGTRLNSPLHFGNGTRLTVT.

The chain recombines TRBV10-3 with TRBJ1-6, with 7 bases fitting TRBD1. V lost 0 bases to trimming and J lost 8 bases; unmatched junction nucleotides: 4. CDR1 is ENHRY, CDR2 SYGVKD, per germline. CDR3 size: 15 residues. The CDR3 DNA reads TGTGCCATCAGTGAGTCAGGGGGCTCTGATTCACCCCTCCACTTT. Translating it yields CAISESGGSDSPLHF.

J is TRBJ1-2 and V is TRBV5-1, with D tentatively TRBD1 (5 bases). The CDR3 is made up of 16 amino acids. Germline loops: CDR1 SGHRS, CDR2 YFSETQ. The germline V and J ends were trimmed by 1 base and 0 bases, with 13 bases remaining between them. The chain's CDR3 is CASSLSGAEPNYGYTF. CDR3 in DNA: TGCGCCAGCAGCTTGAGTGGGGCAGAACCTAACTATGGCTACACCTTC.

V and J are TRBV30 and TRBJ1-3; no reliable D call. CDR3 length: 14 amino acids. Germline loops: CDR1 GTSNPN, CDR2 SVGIG (reference sequence). With 0 bases removed from V and 8 bases from J, the gap between germline ends came to 14 bases. CDR3 sequence reads: CAWSVGGLVDTIYF. In DNA form, the CDR3 reads TGTGCCTGGAGTGTCGGAGGGTTAGTGGACACCATATATTTT.

This chain uses TRBV5-1 with TRBJ1-1, with 9 bases aligning to TRBD1. Germline lookup yields CDR1 SGHRS and CDR2 YFSETQ. The CDR3 covers 15 residues. The junction had 10 bases not matched to a gene; V was cut back by 4 bases and J by 6 bases. DNA for the CDR3: TGCGCCAGCAGCCTCGGGACAGGGATGATCTCTGAAGCTTTCTTT. Translated: CASSLGTGMISEAFF.

The rearrangement links TRBV7-2 to TRBJ1-2, with D maybe TRBD1 (5 bases). The ends were cut back, 1 base at V and 3 bases at J, with 12 bases in the middle. The germline gives CDR1 SGHTA, CDR2 FQGNSA. The CDR3 contains 15 residues. The CDR3 DNA follows: TGTGCCAGCAGCTTAGGTCAGACGGGGGACTATGGCTACACCTTC. It encodes CASSLGQTGDYGYTF.

V usage is TRBV28 and J usage is TRBJ2-1, with 12 bases matching TRBD1. Germline V gives CDR1 MDHEN, CDR2 SYDVKM. This CDR3 spans 16 amino acids. V gave up 6 bases and J gave up 5 bases; unmatched junction bases: 8. Here the CDR3 DNA reads TGTGCCAGCAGGCCCCCGGGACAGGGGGCGAACAATGAGCAGTTCTTC. It yields the protein CASRPPGQGANNEQFF.

J is TRBJ2-1 and V is TRBV24-1; TRBD1 aligns across 8 bases. The germline V gene encodes CDR1 KGHDR and CDR2 SFDVKD. The CDR3 runs to 15 residues. The trim removed 4 bases at V and 4 bases at J, leaving 5 bases unmatched. The CDR3 nucleotides are TGTGCCACCAGTGACTCCGGACAGGGATACAATGAGCAGTTCTTC. Encoded protein: CATSDSGQGYNEQFF.

The chain links TRBV19 to TRBJ1-1, with TRBD1 matching 8 bases. Unmatched junction bases numbered 1, after V lost 1 base and J lost 0 bases. The CDR3 is 15 residues long. Germline loops: CDR1 LNHDA, CDR2 SQIVND (reference sequence). CDR3 sequence: CASSIGTGMNTEAFF. CDR3 DNA sequence: TGTGCCAGTAGTATAGGGACAGGGATGAACACTGAAGCTTTCTTT.

V usage is TRBV6-4 and J usage is TRBJ1-5; possible D gene TRBD1, 5 bases. Trimming took 6 bases from V and 4 from J, leaving 13 bases between them. The germline gives CDR1 MRHNA, CDR2 SNTAGT. CDR3 length: 14 amino acids. The CDR3 spells CASRNPRGNQPQHF. The CDR3 DNA reads TGTGCCAGCAGAAACCCTCGGGGGAATCAGCCCCAGCATTTT.

A few counts support this clone. This chain uses TRBV5-4 with TRBJ1-3; D possibly corresponds to TRBD1 (6 bases). CDR3 length: 15 residues. Germline lookup yields CDR1 SGHNT and CDR2 YYREEE (reference sequence). The V gene lost 2 bases and the J gene lost 2 bases, with 11 bases spanning the gap. This chain's CDR3 is CASSLQGDPGNTIYF. The CDR3 DNA reads TGTGCCAGCAGCTTACAGGGTGATCCTGGAAACACCATATATTTT.

The genes are TRBV5-8 and TRBJ2-3; D is unclear. The ends were cut back, 3 bases at V and 6 bases at J, with 11 bases in the middle. This CDR3 has 13 residues. The germline V gene has CDR1 SGHTS and CDR2 YDEGEE. The CDR3 reads CASSSMRSDTQYF. CDR3 DNA sequence: TGTGCCAGCAGCTCTATGCGTTCGGATACGCAGTATTTT.

The chain uses TRBV2 and TRBJ2-6; D gene ambiguous. Germline V lookup: CDR1 SNHLY, CDR2 FYNNEI. The CDR3 is 15 residues long. Trimming removed 7 bases from V and 4 bases from J, with 14 bases in between. In DNA, the CDR3 is TGTGCCAGCAACATCGAGGCTACCGGGGCCAACGTCCTGACTTTC. It encodes CASNIEATGANVLTF.

The gene calls are TRBV28 and TRBJ1-1; D possibly corresponds to TRBD1 (6 bases). From germline, CDR1 is MDHEN and CDR2 SYDVKM. This CDR3 is 14 amino acids long. The V and J ends lost 3 bases and 4 bases respectively, with 12 bases between them. The CDR3, as DNA: TGTGCCAGCAGTTTTTCTGGGGGCGGCACTGAAGCTTTCTTT. This encodes CASSFSGGGTEAFF.